Listed below are T cell receptor beta chains from one sample, sequenced in a study of high-grade serous ovarian cancer treatment subgroups. Assay: immunoSEQ multiplex PCR; the TCRdb copy retains only in-frame clones and omits some. The sample holds 15,000 to 20,000 clones, around 79% seen once. Material: tumor tissue. These receptors originate from a human donor with high-grade serous ovarian cancer. CDR3s include the opening cysteine and the closing phenylalanine or tryptophan. A D gene is named only where the DNA matches it firmly. Part of the rows lack a size; the others show once, few, many or a class for expanded clones.

v_gene: TRBV2; d_gene: .; j_gene: TRBJ2-2; abundance: .; CDR3nt: TGTGCCACTTTCAAGGCAGACTCGAACACCGGGGAGCTGTTTTTT; CDR3aa: CATFKADSNTGELFF
v_gene: TRBV7-3; d_gene: TRBD1; j_gene: TRBJ1-2; abundance: .; CDR3nt: TGTGCCAGCAGCCAAGAGCCTGGGACAGGGGCCAGTGGCTACACCTTC; CDR3aa: CASSQEPGTGASGYTF
v_gene: TRBV9; d_gene: .; j_gene: TRBJ2-7; abundance: .; CDR3nt: TGTGCCAGCAGCGTAGCATGGGGGTCCTACGAGCAGTACTTC; CDR3aa: CASSVAWGSYEQYF
v_gene: TRBV30; d_gene: .; j_gene: TRBJ2-7; abundance: .; CDR3nt: TGTGCCTGGAGTTTCCCAACGGTCTACGAGCAGTACTTC; CDR3aa: CAWSFPTVYEQYF
v_gene: TRBV29-1; d_gene: TRBD2; j_gene: TRBJ2-2; abundance: .; CDR3nt: TGCAGCGCCGACCTAGCGGGAGGGCCATCCGGGGAGCTGTTTTTT; CDR3aa: CSADLAGGPSGELFF
v_gene: TRBV5-1; d_gene: .; j_gene: TRBJ1-2; abundance: once; CDR3nt: TGCGCCAGCAGCCCCGACAGATACTATGGCTACACCTTC; CDR3aa: CASSPDRYYGYTF
v_gene: TRBV5-1; d_gene: .; j_gene: TRBJ2-2; abundance: once; CDR3nt: TGCGCCAGCAGCTTCCCTAGGACAGAGCCTAACACCGGGGAGCTGTTTTTT; CDR3aa: CASSFPRTEPNTGELFF
v_gene: TRBV5-1; d_gene: TRBD1; j_gene: TRBJ1-4; abundance: few; CDR3nt: TGCGCCAGCAGCCGGACAGGGGAAGGGGAAAAACTGTTTTTT; CDR3aa: CASSRTGEGEKLFF
v_gene: TRBV27; d_gene: .; j_gene: TRBJ2-4; abundance: .; CDR3nt: TGTGCCAGCAGACTCCTAGCCAAAAACATTCAGTACTTC; CDR3aa: CASRLLAKNIQYF
v_gene: TRBV29-1; d_gene: TRBD2; j_gene: TRBJ2-5; abundance: .; CDR3nt: TGCAGCGTTGGGGGACTAGCGGGAGGGCGGGAGACCCAGTACTTC; CDR3aa: CSVGGLAGGRETQYF
v_gene: TRBV5-4; d_gene: TRBD2; j_gene: TRBJ2-1; abundance: .; CDR3nt: TGTGCCAGCAGCTTGGCTCTTAGCGGGAAGGGGAACAATGAGCAGTTCTTC; CDR3aa: CASSLALSGKGNNEQFF
v_gene: TRBV10-3; d_gene: .; j_gene: TRBJ2-6; abundance: .; CDR3nt: TGTGCCATCAGTGACCAACAGGGTTCTGGGGCCAACGTCCTGACTTTC; CDR3aa: CAISDQQGSGANVLTF
v_gene: TRBV11-2; d_gene: TRBD1; j_gene: TRBJ2-7; abundance: .; CDR3nt: TGTGCCAGCAGACGGACAGGGGGCGTTTTTTACGAGCAGTACTTC; CDR3aa: CASRRTGGVFYEQYF
v_gene: TRBV30; d_gene: TRBD2; j_gene: TRBJ2-1; abundance: .; CDR3nt: TGTGCCTGGAGTGCAGGACTAGCGGGGTACAATGAGCAGTTCTTC; CDR3aa: CAWSAGLAGYNEQFF
v_gene: TRBV10-3; d_gene: TRBD1; j_gene: TRBJ1-5; abundance: medium-sized; CDR3nt: TGTGCCATCACCTCAGACAGGGGGCAGCCCCAGCATTTT; CDR3aa: CAITSDRGQPQHF
v_gene: TRBV6-5; d_gene: .; j_gene: TRBJ2-7; abundance: once; CDR3nt: TGTGCCAGCAGTTACGCCTACGAGCAGTACTTC; CDR3aa: CASSYAYEQYF
v_gene: TRBV5-1; d_gene: .; j_gene: TRBJ2-5; abundance: .; CDR3nt: TGCGCCAGCAGCTCCGGGACTTTCCAAGAGACCCAGTACTTC; CDR3aa: CASSSGTFQETQYF
v_gene: TRBV5-4; d_gene: TRBD1; j_gene: TRBJ2-3; abundance: .; CDR3nt: TGTGCCAGCACCAGGACAGGGGGCACAGATACGCAGTATTTT; CDR3aa: CASTRTGGTDTQYF
v_gene: TRBV7-9; d_gene: .; j_gene: TRBJ1-1; abundance: .; CDR3nt: TGTGCCAGCAGCTTAGGGGGATTAAACGAAGCTTTCTTT; CDR3aa: CASSLGGLNEAFF
v_gene: TRBV20-1; d_gene: .; j_gene: TRBJ2-1; abundance: .; CDR3nt: TGCAGTGCTAGCTTTGTAAGGAAGCAGTTCTTC; CDR3aa: CSASFVRKQFF
v_gene: TRBV19; d_gene: TRBD2; j_gene: TRBJ2-1; abundance: .; CDR3nt: TGTGCCAGTAGTACCCCGACTAGCGGGAGCCGCAATGAGCAGTTCTTC; CDR3aa: CASSTPTSGSRNEQFF
v_gene: TRBV30; d_gene: .; j_gene: TRBJ2-7; abundance: .; CDR3nt: TGTGCCTGGAGTGCCGGGTCTCTCTACGAGCAGTACTTC; CDR3aa: CAWSAGSLYEQYF
v_gene: TRBV28; d_gene: TRBD1; j_gene: TRBJ1-4; abundance: .; CDR3nt: TGTGCCAGCAGTTCCGGACAGGGGGCGATCACTAATGAAAAACTGTTTTTT; CDR3aa: CASSSGQGAITNEKLFF